The count of the clone carrying this T cell receptor (beta chain) is one. The target antigen is unknown. The data are from a study of T cell responses to AZD1222 COVID-19 vaccine. Whole-study results and caveats: When two AZD1222 doses had been given, Spike-specific TCR breadth and depth rose. Females outnumbered males among donors, who were mostly white British; clonal diversity was possibly underestimated.

Second-dose timings of about 4 or about 12 weeks were pooled. Sequencing used immunoSEQ multiplex PCR; TCRdb keeps in-frame clones, though not all of them. Seen here are under 200,000 clones, 90% to 95% observed once, and the top ten hold 1.3%. The CDR3 spans 15 residues. Germline V gene lookup returns CDR1 MNHNS and CDR2 SASEGT. Trimming cost V 2 bases and J 1 base, with 10 bases left between them. The input for sequencing was peripheral blood, taken 28 days after the second AZD1222 dose. This clonotype was sampled from an adult who received the AZD1222 COVID-19 vaccine. The chain is built from TRBV6-1 and TRBJ2-3; TRBD1 is a possible D gene (5 bases). In DNA form, the CDR3 reads TGTGCCAGCAGTGAAAAAGACAGCCGCACAGATACGCAGTATTTT. Translating it yields CASSEKDSRTDTQYF.